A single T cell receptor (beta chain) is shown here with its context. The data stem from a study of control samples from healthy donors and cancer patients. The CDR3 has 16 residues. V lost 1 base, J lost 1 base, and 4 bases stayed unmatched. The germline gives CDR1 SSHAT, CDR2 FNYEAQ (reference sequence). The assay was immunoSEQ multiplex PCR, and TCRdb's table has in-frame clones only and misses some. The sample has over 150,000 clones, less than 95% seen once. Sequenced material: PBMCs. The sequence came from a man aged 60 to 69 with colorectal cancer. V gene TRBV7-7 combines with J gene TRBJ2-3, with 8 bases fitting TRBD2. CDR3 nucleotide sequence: TGTGCCAGCAGCTTAGGCGCGGGGGGTGGCACAGATACGCAGTATTTT. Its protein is CASSLGAGGGTDTQYF.